This T cell receptor beta chain derives from a study of blood T cells in healthy people across ages. Study results and caveats: Age showed a roughly linear inverse relationship with TCR beta diversity per million T cells. Greater diversity and more naive CD4+ cells were seen in long-lived donors than in aged donors.

The use of a sample-barcoded 5' primer and a J-beta primer mix characterized a second PCR of roughly 7 to 11 cycles. A template-switch adaptor that had 12 random nucleotides put a tag on each cDNA molecule. MiXCR was run by TCRdb on the 5' RACE reads, yielding one entry per CDR3 protein. The sample holds about 1,800,000 distinct CDR3 sequences, 28% seen once. On this clonotype: Its antigen is currently unknown.

CDR3 size: 13 residues. V lost 8 bases and J 8 bases, leaving 18 bases between the germline ends. The V gene's germline CDR1 is SNHLY and CDR2 FYNNEI. Sequencing was carried out using blood. The V gene is TRBV2, the J gene TRBJ1-2; D not resolved. This TCR came from a woman under 40 in good health. DNA of the CDR3: TGTGCCAGCGAGGATACCCGTCTGGGAGGCTACACCTTC. It encodes CASEDTRLGGYTF.